One and the same sample provided the 16 T cell receptor beta chains below, sequenced in a study of blood T cell repertoires in COVID-19. The protocol was immunoSEQ multiplex PCR, while the TCRdb copy is restricted to in-frame clones and leaves out a portion. The sample lists about 380,000 clones, 85% to 90% occurring once. The sequenced sample was PBMCs or T cells enriched from blood (not recorded which). These receptors all stem from a woman aged 18-29 years who had recovered from COVID-19.

This clone was observed a few times. The CDR3 protein is CASSPGGQTYGYTF. CDR3 nucleotide sequence: TGTGCCAGCAGCCCGGGGGGGCAGACTTATGGCTACACCTTC. This chain connects TRBV3-1 (or the pseudogene TRBV3-2) to TRBJ1-2, with TRBD1 as a possible D gene (6 bases). There are 14 residues in the CDR3. Per the germline V gene, CDR1 is LGHDT and CDR2 is YNNKEL (reference sequence). Trimming took 4 bases from V and 5 from J, leaving 14 bases between them.

The CDR3 sequence: CASSPFTGGHHEQFF. DNA of the CDR3: TGTGCCAGCAGCCCATTTACGGGGGGGCACCATGAGCAGTTCTTC. The chain recombines TRBV7-9 with TRBJ2-1; 8 bases are a match to TRBD2. V was pared by 5 bases and J by 8 bases, with 11 bases of the junction left unmatched. The CDR3 is 15 amino acids. Germline V lookup: CDR1 SEHNR, CDR2 FQNEAQ (reference sequence).

The chain uses TRBV4-3 and TRBJ2-7; TRBD2 aligns across 7 bases. The germline V gene encodes CDR1 LGHNA and CDR2 YSLEER. V was pared by 6 bases and J by 6 bases, with 2 bases of the junction left unmatched. The CDR3 totals 11 residues. This CDR3 is CASRGEGEQYF. The CDR3 DNA follows: TGCGCCAGCAGAGGGGAGGGCGAGCAGTACTTC.

The chain links TRBV18 to TRBJ2-7, with unresolved D. Trimming stripped 0 bases from V and 5 bases from J, with 11 bases between. The CDR3 runs 14 residues. CDR1 and CDR2 from the germline V gene are KGHSH and LQKENI. The CDR3, as DNA: TGTGCCAGCTCACCACCGTACTCCCTCGACGAGCAGTACTTC. Amino acid sequence: CASSPPYSLDEQYF.

This clone appeared a few times. The V gene is TRBV10-3, the J gene TRBJ2-7; D perhaps matches TRBD2 (5 bases). CDR1 is ENHRY, CDR2 SYGVKD, per germline. The CDR3 is made up of 15 amino acids. V was clipped by 0 bases and J by 2 bases, with 11 bases between them. The CDR3 region is CAISESGGGAYEQYF. The CDR3, as DNA: TGTGCCATCAGTGAGTCCGGTGGAGGCGCCTACGAGCAGTACTTC.

The chain carries TRBV7-3 and TRBJ2-5, with 7 bases matching TRBD2. The CDR3 runs to 13 residues. Germline values: CDR1 SGHTA, CDR2 FQGTGA. V shed 5 bases and J 5 bases; nucleotides not matched to a gene: 5. The CDR3 sequence is CASSQLARETQYF. As DNA, the CDR3 is TGTGCCAGCAGCCAACTAGCGCGTGAGACCCAGTACTTC.

The chain is built from TRBV4-2 and TRBJ2-3; possible D gene TRBD2, 6 bases. CDR3 length: 14 residues. Trimming left V 1 base short and J 6 bases short, with 11 bases between. Germline CDR1 LGHNA, CDR2 YNFKEQ. The CDR3 loop reads CASSQAGGSDTQYF. CDR3 nucleotide sequence: TGTGCCAGCAGCCAAGCTGGAGGGAGTGATACGCAGTATTTT.

This clone was found once. The J gene is TRBJ1-2, the V gene TRBV5-1, with no clear D. CDR1 is SGHRS, CDR2 YFSETQ, per germline. The CDR3 is made up of 15 amino acids. Trimming left V 1 base short and J 2 bases short, with 12 bases between. The CDR3 sequence is CASSLSAGSNYGYTF. The DNA of the CDR3 is TGCGCCAGCAGCTTGTCTGCGGGGTCAAACTATGGCTACACCTTC. Supplemented by reference TRBV5-1 and TRBJ1-2, the full variable domain reads KAGVTQTPRYLIKTRGQQVTLSCSPISGHRSVSWYQQTPGQGLQFLFEYFSETQRNKGNFPGRFSGRQFSNSRSEMNVSTLELGDSALYLCASSLSAGSNYGYTFGSGTRLTVV.

J is TRBJ2-7 and V is TRBV29-1; 11 bases align to TRBD2. CDR1 SQVTM and CDR2 ANQGSEA come from the germline V gene. Trimming cost V 1 base and J 4 bases; bases outside gene matches: 15. The CDR3 is made up of 18 amino acids. The CDR3, as DNA: TGCAGCGTTGAAGTAGGTGGGGATCTAGCGGGGGGCGAGTACGAGCAGTACTTC. The encoded protein is CSVEVGGDLAGGEYEQYF.

The rearrangement joins TRBV7-6 to TRBJ1-6, with TRBD1 matching over 10 bases. This CDR3 contains 17 residues. Germline trimming cut 2 bases from V and 3 bases from J; bases unmatched to any gene: 4. Germline CDR1 is SGHVS and CDR2 is FNYEAQ. The DNA for the CDR3 is TGTGCCAGCAGCTTACTAGGACAGGGGGGCTATAATTCACCCCTCCACTTT. It yields the protein CASSLLGQGGYNSPLHF.

The chain combines TRBV5-6 with TRBJ2-7; TRBD2 is a possible D gene (6 bases). Germline V lookup: CDR1 SGHDT, CDR2 YYEEEE. The CDR3 extends over 13 amino acids. The V end was cut by 3 bases, the J end by 7 bases, with 14 bases between. CDR3 sequence (DNA): TGTGCCAGCAGCTGGGGAGACAGCGGGGAGCAGTACTTC. Translated: CASSWGDSGEQYF.

V gene TRBV7-2 combines with J gene TRBJ2-5; TRBD1 matches at 11 bases. Per germline, CDR1 SGHTA and CDR2 FQGNSA. V shed 5 bases and J 2 bases; nucleotides not matched to a gene: 4. CDR3 size: 15 residues. The CDR3 bases are TGTGCCAGCAGCCTGGACAGGGGGCGGCAAGAGACCCAGTACTTC. As protein: CASSLDRGRQETQYF.

This chain connects TRBV19 to TRBJ2-7, with TRBD1 matching over 11 bases. The CDR3 is 15 residues long. J was trimmed by 4 bases and V by 7 bases; bases with no gene match: 9. Per the germline V gene, CDR1 is LNHDA and CDR2 is SQIVND (reference sequence). Written as DNA, the CDR3 is TGTGCCAGTAAGGCTTCCGGGACAGGGGGATACGAGCAGTACTTC. Translation: CASKASGTGGYEQYF.

The chain carries TRBV6-2 or TRBV6-3 and TRBJ1-1, with D unclear. Germline CDR1 MNHEY, CDR2 SVGEGT. Trimming removed 5 bases from V and 0 bases from J, with 19 bases in between. This CDR3 has 17 residues. The CDR3 is CASSHRALGGLNTEAFF. CDR3 DNA: TGTGCCAGCAGTCACCGGGCCCTAGGAGGACTGAACACTGAAGCTTTCTTT.

The chain is built from TRBV6-1 and TRBJ1-4; D call uncertain. The CDR3 runs to 14 residues. The germline CDR1 and CDR2 sequences are MNHNS and SASEGT. V lost 2 bases to trimming and J lost 8 bases, with 12 bases between them. The CDR3 spells CASSELGSWEKLFF. The DNA for the CDR3 is TGTGCCAGCAGTGAATTGGGGAGTTGGGAAAAACTGTTTTTT.

This clone occurred a few times. The chain is built from TRBV10-3 and TRBJ1-3, with D possibly matching TRBD1 (6 bases). The germline V and J ends were trimmed by 10 bases and 3 bases, with 16 bases remaining between them. CDR3 length equals 14 residues. CDR1 is ENHRY and CDR2 is SYGVKD in the germline V gene. The CDR3 bases are TGTGCCACAGACCCAACAGGGAGTGGAAACACCATATATTTT. As protein: CATDPTGSGNTIYF.